These 17 T cell receptor beta chains were all obtained from the same sample, sequenced in a study of T cells in Graves' hyperthyroidism and ophthalmopathy. Researchers took RNA transcripts and amplified the TCR beta CDR3 regions from them. TCR CDR3 regions were first amplified by RT-PCR with HTBI primers. TCRdb itself ran the multiplex PCR reads through MiXCR, one entry per CDR3 protein. The repertoire includes around 580,000 distinct CDR3 sequences, approximately 15% of them detected once, and approximately 20% sits in the top ten. Input material: blood. The receptors stem from a woman aged 18 to 35 with Graves' hyperthyroidism.

This clonotype was found a few times. The rearrangement links TRBV19 to TRBJ1-2, with a tentative D call TRBD1 (5 bases). Germline V gene lookup returns CDR1 LNHDA and CDR2 SQIVND (reference sequence). The CDR3 extends over 14 amino acids. V lost 9 bases and J 5 bases, leaving 19 bases between the germline ends. As DNA, the CDR3 is TGTGCCAGCTTCCGGGACCGCGGGCGGTATGGCTACACCTTC. Translated, it gives CASFRDRGRYGYTF.

Note on this clonotype: A clone one base away is much larger, so this may be a read error. This CDR3 reads CASSFISGGYERYF. DNA for the CDR3: TGTGCCAGCAGCTTTATTAGCGGGGGCTACGAGCGGTACTTC. The chain has TRBV11-2 and TRBJ2-7, with TRBD2 matching over 9 bases. This CDR3 comprises 14 residues. Germline V lookup: CDR1 SGHAT, CDR2 FQNNGV.

This clonotype came up many times. The V and J genes are TRBV6-2 or TRBV6-3 and TRBJ1-6; possibly TRBD1 for D (5 bases). The CDR3 is made up of 14 amino acids. V was cut by 2 bases and J by 8 bases, with 10 bases left in between. CDR1 is MNHEY, CDR2 SVGEGT, per germline. CDR3 loop: CASSYPGTDSPLHF. CDR3 DNA: TGTGCCAGCAGTTACCCAGGGACGGATTCACCCCTCCACTTT.

This clonotype showed up many times. The V gene is TRBV20-1, the J gene TRBJ1-1; a possible D gene is TRBD1 (5 bases). V was pared by 0 bases and J by 0 bases, with 8 bases between. The CDR3 loop spans 14 amino acids. CDR1 DFQATT and CDR2 SNEGSKA come from the germline V gene (reference sequence). Here the CDR3 DNA reads TGCAGTGCTAGAGATGAGGGGATGAACACTGAAGCTTTCTTT. Protein: CSARDEGMNTEAFF.

This clonotype was counted many times. This rearrangement joins TRBV7-8 to TRBJ2-3, with a weak D call TRBD2 (7 bases). The V and J ends lost 5 bases and 8 bases respectively, with 26 bases between them. Germline V lookup: CDR1 SGHVS, CDR2 FQNEAQ. CDR3 length: 17 residues. In DNA form, the CDR3 reads TGTGCCAGCAGCCCCACCCCTGGCGGGGGCCCTACTGGTACGCAGTATTTT. It translates to CASSPTPGGGPTGTQYF.

The CDR3 DNA sequence: TGTGCCACCAGCAAAGAAGTAGGCCTAGCTACCTACAATGAGCAGTACTTC. Translation gives CATSKEVGLATYNEQYF. The chain has TRBV15 and TRBJ2-1; maybe TRBD2 (5 bases). The DNA matches TRBJ2-7 better at its end, which makes the J call doubtful. The CDR3 totals 17 residues. Per germline, CDR1 LNHNV and CDR2 YYDKDF (reference sequence).

The table lists this clonotype with many counts. This chain joins TRBV4-3 and TRBJ1-5, with unresolved D. CDR1 is LGHNA and CDR2 is YSLEER in the germline V gene. The CDR3 runs to 15 residues. V was trimmed by 1 base and J by 3 bases, leaving 10 bases between them. In DNA form, the CDR3 reads TGCGCCAGCAGCCAAGGACGGACGGTCAATCAGCCCCAGCATTTT. Residues: CASSQGRTVNQPQHF.

CDR3 sequence (DNA): TGTGCCAGCAGCTTAGGTTACGACTACGAGCAGTACTTC. It translates to CASSLGYDYEQYF. This chain links TRBV7-9 with TRBJ2-7; D is uncertain. The V and J ends lost 1 base and 3 bases respectively, with 7 bases between them. This CDR3 has 13 residues. CDR1 and CDR2 (germline): SEHNR, FQNEAQ (reference sequence).

This clonotype was observed a few times. The chain combines TRBV6-5 with TRBJ2-2, with 8 bases that match TRBD2. Germline-derived CDR1 and CDR2 are MNHEY and SVGAGI. Losses at the gene ends were 2 bases for V and 8 bases for J; bases not matched to a gene: 10. The CDR3 contains 16 residues. The CDR3 DNA reads TGTGCCAGCAGTTACGAGCGGGAGATCGGGTTAGGGGAGCTGTTTTTT. The encoded protein is CASSYEREIGLGELFF.

At least ten counts were recorded for this clonotype. V gene TRBV30 combines with J gene TRBJ2-7; D remains unclear. The germline V gene has CDR1 GTSNPN and CDR2 SVGIG (reference sequence). V lost 1 base to trimming and J lost 6 bases, with 10 bases between them. CDR3 length: 12 residues. CDR3 bases: TGTGCCTGGAGTGGCAGGCAGACCGAGCAGTACTTC. It is translated as CAWSGRQTEQYF.

This clonotype was seen a single time. The gene calls are TRBV29-1 and TRBJ2-2; D gene ambiguous. V shed 0 bases and J shed 4 bases, with 3 bases lying between them. The germline CDR1 and CDR2 sequences are SQVTM and ANQGSEA. This CDR3 is built from 12 residues. CDR3 DNA: TGCAGCGTTGAAGATTTCACCGGGGAGCTGTTTTTT. Translation gives CSVEDFTGELFF.

This clonotype appeared a few times. The chain links TRBV5-1 to TRBJ1-1; D not certain. V dropped 4 bases and J dropped 6 bases, with 13 bases sitting between them. The CDR3 contains 13 residues. The germline V gene has CDR1 SGHRS and CDR2 YFSETQ. In nucleotides, the CDR3 is TGCGCCAGCAGCGCGGAGATTATCGCTGAAGCTTTCTTT. Its translation is CASSAEIIAEAFF.

This clonotype was seen ten or more times. The chain is built from TRBV18 and TRBJ1-2, with 9 bases matching TRBD1. CDR3 length: 13 residues. V shed 6 bases and J 7 bases; nucleotides not matched to a gene: 6. Looked up from germline, CDR1 is KGHSH and CDR2 is LQKENI. The CDR3 region is CASSGDRAAGYTF. In DNA, the CDR3 is TGTGCCAGCTCGGGGGACAGGGCGGCTGGCTACACCTTC.

This clonotype was seen at least ten times. DNA for the CDR3: TGCAGGACGGAAAAACCGGGACACAGTTATAATGAGCAGTTCTTC. Translation gives CRTEKPGHSYNEQFF. The V gene is TRBV20-1, the J gene TRBJ2-1; possible D gene TRBD1, 6 bases. The CDR3 runs 15 residues. Germline V gene sequence: CDR1 DFQATT, CDR2 SNEGSKA (reference sequence).

The V gene is TRBV7-2, the J gene TRBJ2-4, with 10 nucleotides matching TRBD2. Germline values: CDR1 SGHTA, CDR2 FQGNSA. V dropped 4 bases and J dropped 2; count of bases not matched to a gene: 14. The CDR3 length is 19 residues. The CDR3 sequence: CASSWASSSGSRSKNIQYF. The CDR3 region has the DNA TGTGCCAGCAGCTGGGCGAGCTCTAGCGGGAGCCGGTCCAAAAACATTCAGTACTTC.

As concerns this clonotype: One base away lies a much larger clone, so this may be a sequencing read error. This chain connects TRBV19 to TRBJ2-3, with 10 positions matching TRBD2. The CDR3 covers 15 residues. V lost 5 bases and J lost 4; bases outside the gene matches: 6. Germline assignment: CDR1 LNHDA and CDR2 SQIVND (reference sequence). The CDR3 coding sequence is TGTGCCAGTAGTCCGCTAGCGGGAGATGCAGATACGCAGTATTTT. Residues: CASSPLAGDADTQYF.

The table lists this clonotype with a count of one. The rearrangement links TRBV12-3 or TRBV12-4 to TRBJ2-1; 11 bases fit TRBD2. The J segment lost 5 bases and the V segment lost 7 bases, leaving 4 bases of the junction unmatched. The CDR3 loop spans 14 amino acids. CDR3 sequence reads: CASNSGLADNEQFF. In DNA, the CDR3 is TGTGCCAGCAACTCGGGACTAGCGGACAATGAGCAGTTCTTC.